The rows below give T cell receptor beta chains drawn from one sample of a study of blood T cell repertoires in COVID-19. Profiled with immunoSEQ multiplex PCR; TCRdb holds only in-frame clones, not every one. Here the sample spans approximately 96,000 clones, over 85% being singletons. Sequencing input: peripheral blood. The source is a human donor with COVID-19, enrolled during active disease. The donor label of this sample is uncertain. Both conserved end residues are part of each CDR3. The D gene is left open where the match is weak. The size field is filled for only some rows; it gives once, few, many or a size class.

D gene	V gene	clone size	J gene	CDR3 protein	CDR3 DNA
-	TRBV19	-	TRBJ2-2	CATTEAGAVGELFF	TGTGCCACCACCGAGGCGGGGGCCGTCGGGGAGCTGTTTTTT
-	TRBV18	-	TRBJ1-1	CASSPEAVTEAFF	TGTGCCAGCTCACCGGAGGCGGTCACTGAAGCTTTCTTT
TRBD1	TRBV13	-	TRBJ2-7	CASSPRQGAIEQYF	TGTGCCAGCAGCCCCAGACAGGGGGCGATCGAGCAGTACTTC
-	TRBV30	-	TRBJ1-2	CAWRSGGYGYTF	TGTGCCTGGAGGTCCGGGGGCTATGGCTACACCTTC
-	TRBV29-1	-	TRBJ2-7	CSVDRLGDEQYF	TGCAGCGTTGACAGGTTGGGTGATGAGCAGTACTTC
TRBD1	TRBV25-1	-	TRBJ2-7	CASSEANRGRYEQYF	TGTGCCAGCAGTGAGGCGAACAGGGGTCGCTACGAGCAGTACTTC
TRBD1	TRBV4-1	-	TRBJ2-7	CASSQDQDRSTWAYEQYF	TGCGCCAGCAGCCAAGATCAGGACAGGTCGACGTGGGCCTACGAGCAGTACTTC
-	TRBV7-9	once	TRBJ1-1	CASSERSLNTEAFF	TGTGCCAGCAGCGAGAGAAGTTTGAACACTGAAGCTTTCTTT
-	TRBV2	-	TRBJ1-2	CASRILTGSGYTF	TGTGCCAGCAGGATACTAACAGGGTCCGGCTACACCTTC
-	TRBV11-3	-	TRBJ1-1	CASSLPPFSGVVTEAFF	TGTGCCAGCAGCTTACCCCCCTTTTCAGGGGTAGTCACTGAAGCTTTCTTT
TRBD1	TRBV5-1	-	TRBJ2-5	CASSYNRGALETQYF	TGCGCCAGCAGCTACAACAGGGGAGCCCTAGAGACCCAGTACTTC
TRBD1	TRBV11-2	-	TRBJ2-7	CASSLEQGAYEQYF	TGTGCCAGCAGCTTAGAACAGGGGGCTTACGAGCAGTACTTC
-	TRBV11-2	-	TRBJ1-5	CASSLSGAEGGNQPQHF	TGTGCCAGCAGCCTCTCAGGGGCCGAGGGTGGCAATCAGCCCCAGCATTTT
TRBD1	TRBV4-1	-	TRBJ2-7	CASSQGRGQGYTYEQYF	TGCGCCAGCAGCCAAGGTAGGGGACAGGGGTACACCTACGAGCAGTACTTC
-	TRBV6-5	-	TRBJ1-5	CASSSRDNQPQHF	TGTGCCAGCAGTTCGAGAGACAATCAGCCCCAGCATTTT
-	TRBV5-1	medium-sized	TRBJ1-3	CASSLDGTGNTIYF	TGCGCCAGCAGCTTGGACGGTACTGGAAACACCATATATTTT
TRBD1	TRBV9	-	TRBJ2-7	CASSEVGTGHTGEQYF	TGTGCCAGCAGCGAGGTTGGGACAGGGCACACGGGTGAGCAGTACTTC
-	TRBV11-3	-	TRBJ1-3	CASSLRNIVRGRSGNTIYF	TGTGCCAGCAGCTTACGAAACATCGTACGGGGGAGGTCTGGAAACACCATATATTTT
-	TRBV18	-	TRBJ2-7	CASSPLGRERNGEEYF	TGTGCCAGCTCACCACTCGGCAGGGAAAGAAATGGAGAGGAGTACTTC
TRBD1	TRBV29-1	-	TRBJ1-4	CSAGQGAREKLFF	TGCAGCGCCGGACAGGGGGCGCGAGAAAAACTGTTTTTT
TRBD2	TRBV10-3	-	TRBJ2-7	CAIRAAGGPGEQYF	TGTGCCATCCGCGCCGCGGGAGGGCCGGGCGAGCAGTACTTC
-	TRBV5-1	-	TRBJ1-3	CASSLRVLGAGGNTIYF	TGCGCCAGCAGCTTGCGGGTTTTAGGGGCAGGCGGAAACACCATATATTTT
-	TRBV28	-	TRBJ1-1	CASSSYQGLNTEAFF	TGTGCCAGCAGTTCTTATCAGGGGCTGAACACTGAAGCTTTCTTT
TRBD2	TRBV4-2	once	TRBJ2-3	CASSQERGGNTQYF	TGTGCCAGCAGCCAAGAGCGGGGGGGAAATACGCAGTATTTT
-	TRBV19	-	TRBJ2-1	CASSMWLEGYNEQFF	TGTGCAAGTAGTATGTGGCTAGAGGGTTACAATGAGCAGTTCTTC
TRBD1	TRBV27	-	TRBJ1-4	CASAERQGAVGEKLFF	TGTGCCAGCGCAGAACGACAGGGGGCCGTGGGTGAAAAACTGTTTTTT
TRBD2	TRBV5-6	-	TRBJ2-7	CASSHPSGRGLYEQYF	TGTGCCAGCAGCCACCCTAGCGGGAGAGGGTTATACGAGCAGTACTTC
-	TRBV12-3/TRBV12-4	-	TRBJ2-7	CAPARDYPYEQYF	TGTGCCCCAGCTCGTGACTACCCCTACGAGCAGTACTTC
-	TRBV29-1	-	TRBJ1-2	CSVLDSGYTF	TGCAGCGTGCTAGACAGTGGGTACACCTTC
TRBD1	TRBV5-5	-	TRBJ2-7	CASSSFDRGQDEQYF	TGTGCCAGCAGCTCATTCGACAGGGGGCAGGACGAGCAGTACTTC
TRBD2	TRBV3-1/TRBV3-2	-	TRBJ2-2	CASSKGLAGAGTGELFF	TGTGCCAGCAGCAAGGGACTAGCGGGAGCGGGCACCGGGGAGCTGTTTTTT
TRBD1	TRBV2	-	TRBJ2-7	CASTMDRGNYEQYF	TGTGCCAGCACCATGGACAGGGGAAACTACGAGCAGTACTTC
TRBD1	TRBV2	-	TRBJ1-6	CASTPGQPSGSPLHF	TGTGCCAGCACGCCGGGACAGCCTTCGGGTTCACCCCTCCACTTT
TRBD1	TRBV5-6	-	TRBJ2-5	CASNAPRTGFQETQYF	TGTGCCAGCAACGCGCCCAGGACAGGTTTCCAAGAGACCCAGTACTTC
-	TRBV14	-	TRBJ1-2	CASSQDHGRGHGYTF	TGTGCCAGCAGCCAAGATCACGGCAGGGGCCATGGCTACACCTTC
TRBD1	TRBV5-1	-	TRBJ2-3	CASSPGQGGTDTQYF	TGCGCCAGCAGCCCCGGACAGGGGGGAACAGATACGCAGTATTTT